This T cell receptor beta chain originates from a study of monozygotic twins with cystic fibrosis. Points from the study as a whole: Monozygotic CF twin pairs shared significantly more nucleotide-identical clonotypes than unrelated CF individuals did. No link emerged between shared CDR3 counts and age, concordance or severity.

Concerning this clone: Its antigen is currently unknown.

Using immunoSEQ multiplex PCR, the repertoire was profiled, and TCRdb retains in-frame clones only, with some absent. This table has 30,000 to 40,000 clones, about 90% appearing once. CDR1 SGHRS and CDR2 YFSETQ come from the germline V gene. Trimming removed 2 bases at V and 1 base at J, with 0 bases between. The CDR3 runs 12 residues. The genes are TRBV5-1 and TRBJ1-4, with no clear D. Sequencing used blood. The receptor's source is a boy aged 2 to 10 with cystic fibrosis. As DNA, the CDR3 is TGCGCCAGCAGCTTAACTAATGAAAAACTGTTTTTT. Amino acids: CASSLTNEKLFF. Complete variable domain (other parts from reference TRBV5-1 and TRBJ1-4): KAGVTQTPRYLIKTRGQQVTLSCSPISGHRSVSWYQQTPGQGLQFLFEYFSETQRNKGNFPGRFSGRQFSNSRSEMNVSTLELGDSALYLCASSLTNEKLFFGSGTQLSVL.